Presented here are 21 T cell receptor beta chains from one specimen sequenced in a study of glioma-infiltrating T cells after dendritic cell vaccination. Described time point: after dendritic cell vaccination, including at tumor progression/relapse. Profiling relied on immunoSEQ multiplex PCR, and the TCRdb table lists in-frame clones only, not all of them. The sample contains 75,000 to 95,000 clones, about 81% of which appear only once. Sequenced material: blood, taken after dendritic cell vaccination. All receptors derive from a human donor with glioblastoma.

This clone was recorded only once. The J gene is TRBJ2-2, the V gene TRBV5-1; tentatively, D is TRBD1 (5 bases). The CDR3 runs to 16 residues. Trimming cost V 0 bases and J 11 bases, with 20 bases left between them. Germline lookup yields CDR1 SGHRS and CDR2 YFSETQ. The CDR3, as DNA: TGCGCCAGCAGCTTGGCTAGGGGCGCGCTTGCTGGAGAGCTGTTTTTT. It yields the protein CASSLARGALAGELFF. Combining the CDR3 with reference TRBV5-1 and TRBJ2-2 gives the whole variable domain KAGVTQTPRYLIKTRGQQVTLSCSPISGHRSVSWYQQTPGQGLQFLFEYFSETQRNKGNFPGRFSGRQFSNSRSEMNVSTLELGDSALYLCASSLARGALAGELFFGEGSRLTVL.

The chain has TRBV19 and TRBJ1-3, with D unclear. This CDR3 has 15 residues. Germline lookup yields CDR1 LNHDA and CDR2 SQIVND (reference sequence). The ends were cut back, 5 bases at V and 0 bases at J, with 11 bases in the middle. Written as DNA, the CDR3 is TGTGCCAGTAGTTCCCCCGGGATCTCTGGAAACACCATATATTTT. As protein: CASSSPGISGNTIYF.

This clone appeared a few times. This rearrangement joins TRBV5-6 to TRBJ2-1; 8 nucleotides align to TRBD2. The germline V gene encodes CDR1 SGHDT and CDR2 YYEEEE. Trimming cost V 0 bases and J 4 bases; bases outside gene matches: 3. The CDR3 totals 15 residues. CDR3 residues: CASSLVGGGYNEQFF. In nucleotides, the CDR3 is TGTGCCAGCAGCTTGGTAGGCGGGGGGTACAATGAGCAGTTCTTC.

The chain has TRBV6-1 and TRBJ1-2, with D hard to call. Per the germline V gene, CDR1 is MNHNS and CDR2 is SASEGT. V lost 6 bases to trimming and J lost 2 bases, with 10 bases between them. The CDR3 length is 13 residues. The CDR3 sequence: CASRGSLNYGYTF. The CDR3 DNA reads as TGTGCCAGCAGGGGGAGTCTCAACTATGGCTACACCTTC.

The gene calls are TRBV5-1 and TRBJ2-1; 8 positions match TRBD2. Germline V lookup: CDR1 SGHRS, CDR2 YFSETQ. V lost 0 bases, J lost 4 bases, and 6 bases stayed unmatched. This CDR3 is built from 16 residues. The CDR3 sequence is CASSLAFGRAYNEQFF. CDR3 coding DNA: TGCGCCAGCAGCTTGGCTTTCGGGAGGGCATACAATGAGCAGTTCTTC.

This clone came up a few times. The gene calls are TRBV5-1 and TRBJ2-7; D gene uncertain. The germline V gene encodes CDR1 SGHRS and CDR2 YFSETQ. Trimming pared 0 bases from V and 0 bases from J, leaving 13 bases between. This CDR3 has 16 amino acids. The CDR3, as DNA: TGCGCCAGCAGCTTGGGGTATACTGCACTCTCCTACGAGCAGTACTTC. Translation gives CASSLGYTALSYEQYF.

CDR3 in amino acids: CASSSGDILNYGYTF. The CDR3 bases are TGCGCCAGCAGCAGCGGGGACATTCTAAACTATGGCTACACCTTC. The V and J genes are TRBV5-1 and TRBJ1-2; perhaps TRBD1 as D (6 bases). The CDR3 totals 15 residues. Germline CDR1 and CDR2: SGHRS and YFSETQ. The V end lost 4 bases, the J end lost 2 bases, and 15 bases lay between the germline ends.

The gene calls are TRBV4-1 and TRBJ2-7, with 10 bases fitting TRBD1. This CDR3 spans 18 amino acids. Per germline, CDR1 MGHRA and CDR2 YSYEKL. The V gene end was trimmed by 3 bases and the J gene end by 2 bases; junction bases not matched to a gene: 13. CDR3 sequence: CASSHRDVRDRGPYEQYV. The CDR3 bases are TGCGCCAGCAGCCATCGGGACGTCCGGGACAGGGGCCCCTACGAGCAGTACGTC.

V and J are TRBV5-5 and TRBJ2-7; D remains unclear. CDR1 is SGHKS and CDR2 is YYEKEE in the germline V gene (reference sequence). The CDR3 has 15 amino acids. Trimming removed 2 bases at V and 6 bases at J, with 18 bases between. CDR3 DNA: TGTGCCAGCAGCTTTAAGACTGGGTATGAATCCGAGCAGTACGTC. Encoded protein: CASSFKTGYESEQYV.

This sequence joins TRBV10-3 and TRBJ2-7; 13 bases are a match to TRBD2. Germline loops: CDR1 ENHRY, CDR2 SYGVKD. J lost 4 bases, V lost 8 bases, and 23 bases had no gene match. The CDR3 covers 20 residues. The CDR3 loop is CAIGGRRTSGSRGHPYEQYV. The CDR3 nucleotides are TGTGCCATCGGTGGACGTCGGACTAGCGGGAGTAGGGGCCACCCATACGAGCAGTACGTC.

This chain connects TRBV2 to TRBJ2-1; D is unresolved. The CDR3 totals 13 residues. Germline CDR1 SNHLY, CDR2 FYNNEI. The V end lost 4 bases, the J end lost 6 bases, and 10 bases lay between the germline ends. CDR3 DNA sequence: TGTGCCAGCAGTGGAACAGTTCTCAATGAGCAGTTCTTC. This translates into CASSGTVLNEQFF.

This chain joins TRBV5-1 and TRBJ2-7; 9 bases line up with TRBD2. V was pared by 4 bases and J by 2 bases, with 19 bases of the junction left unmatched. Germline V gene lookup returns CDR1 SGHRS and CDR2 YFSETQ. The CDR3 contains 19 residues. This CDR3 is CASSGGLAIPLGKTYEQYV. CDR3 bases: TGCGCCAGCAGCGGAGGACTAGCGATCCCCTTAGGGAAAACCTACGAGCAGTACGTC.

Only a few counts were recorded for this clone. This chain links TRBV2 with TRBJ2-1, with D unclear. The CDR3 totals 12 residues. Trimming left V 2 bases short and J 8 bases short, with 7 bases between. Germline CDR1 is SNHLY and CDR2 is FYNNEI. The CDR3 is CASSEYIYEQFF. The DNA for the CDR3 is TGTGCCAGCAGTGAATACATATATGAGCAGTTCTTC.

The CDR3: CASTKGTASNQPQHF. CDR3 nucleotides: TGTGCCAGTACCAAAGGGACAGCTAGCAATCAGCCCCAGCATTTT. This chain links TRBV19 with TRBJ1-5; 7 bases align to TRBD1. Germline CDR1 is LNHDA and CDR2 is SQIVND (reference sequence). J was trimmed by 0 bases and V by 7 bases; bases with no gene match: 6. This CDR3 has 15 amino acids.

The chain couples TRBV29-1 to TRBJ2-1, with a possible D match to TRBD2 (5 bases). V was trimmed by 4 bases and J by 4 bases, leaving 14 bases between them. This CDR3 has 14 residues. The germline CDR1 and CDR2 sequences are SQVTM and ANQGSEA. CDR3 bases: TGCAGCGTTGTTCAGTTATCGGGATACAATGAGCAGTTCTTC. This encodes CSVVQLSGYNEQFF.

This sequence joins TRBV7-6 and TRBJ2-5; D possibly corresponds to TRBD1 (6 bases). CDR3 size: 14 residues. Germline CDR1 and CDR2: SGHVS and FNYEAQ. Trimming cost V 5 bases and J 2 bases, with 12 bases left between them. The CDR3 DNA is TGTGCCAGCAGCCTTCTCGGACAGCAAGAGACCCAGTACTTC. Its translation: CASSLLGQQETQYF.

The V call is TRBV23-1, the J call TRBJ2-7, with D perhaps matching TRBD2 (6 bases). TRBV23-1 is known as an ORF, though its function is uncertain. The CDR3 extends over 17 amino acids. Trimming shortened V by 1 base and J by 3 bases, and 19 bases separated the two germline ends. DNA for the CDR3: TGCGCCAGCAGTCAATTCGGAGTCCTAGCGTGGAGCTACGAGCAGTACGTC. Residues: CASSQFGVLAWSYEQYV.

The gene calls are TRBV5-8 and TRBJ2-1; TRBD1 is a possible D gene (5 bases). CDR1 SGHTS and CDR2 YDEGEE come from the germline V gene. This CDR3 spans 13 amino acids. Deletions cut 4 bases from V and 6 bases from J, with 11 bases between. CDR3 sequence (DNA): TGTGCCAGCAGCCATTATCAGGGCAATGAGCAGTTCTTC. It translates to CASSHYQGNEQFF. Drawing the rest from reference TRBV5-8 and TRBJ2-1, the complete variable domain is EAGVTQSPTHLIKTRGQQATLRCSPISGHTSVYWYQQALGLGLQFLLWYDEGEERNRGNFPPRFSGRQFPNYSSELNVNALELEDSALYLCASSHYQGNEQFFGPGTRLTVL.

The chain recombines TRBV6-5 with TRBJ1-5; a possible D gene is TRBD1 (6 bases). Germline CDR1 reads MNHEY; CDR2 reads SVGAGI. The CDR3 consists of 13 residues. Trimming cost V 5 bases and J 7 bases, with 12 bases left between them. The CDR3 sequence: CASSRGTGQPQHF. CDR3 DNA sequence: TGTGCCAGCAGTCGGGGCACAGGGCAGCCCCAGCATTTT.

V gene TRBV5-1 combines with J gene TRBJ1-6; perhaps TRBD1 as D (6 bases). The CDR3 runs to 16 residues. Trimming stripped 3 bases from V and 3 bases from J, with 13 bases between. Germline loops: CDR1 SGHRS, CDR2 YFSETQ. CDR3 in amino acids: CASSSTSGDYNSPLHF. The CDR3 DNA reads as TGCGCCAGCAGCTCTACGTCAGGGGACTATAATTCACCCCTCCACTTT. The complete variable domain, with remaining parts taken from reference TRBV5-1 and TRBJ1-6, reads KAGVTQTPRYLIKTRGQQVTLSCSPISGHRSVSWYQQTPGQGLQFLFEYFSETQRNKGNFPGRFSGRQFSNSRSEMNVSTLELGDSALYLCASSSTSGDYNSPLHFGNGTRLTVT.

The rearrangement joins TRBV21-1 to TRBJ1-5; TRBD1, the table's D call, was not compared with the DNA. TRBV21-1 is a recognized pseudogene. The CDR3 totals 19 residues. DNA for the CDR3: TGTGCCAGCAGCTCGGTCCCGGGACAGGGATCAAATAGCAATCAGCCCCAGCATTTT. Amino acids: CASSSVPGQGSNSNQPQHF.